The 20 T cell receptor beta chains reported below all come from one sample, sequenced in a study of post-analysis software for immune sequencing data. TCR beta cDNA libraries included unique molecular identifiers. A single record per CDR3 protein comes from TCRdb applying MiXCR to the PCR reads. The sample contains 820,000 or so distinct CDR3 sequences, approximately 53% of which appear only once. Antigen specificity for these receptors is unknown. Points from the study as a whole: Roughly five TRBV segments were significantly more frequent in patients than in controls. TRBV5-6, TRBV5-1 and TRBV20-1 were among these segments.

Specimen: blood. Receptors were obtained from a girl aged 5-17 years with multiple sclerosis.

This clonotype has just a few counts. The chain has TRBV7-3 and TRBJ2-1, with 10 bases aligning to TRBD2. V gave up 2 bases and J gave up 5 bases; unmatched junction bases: 3. The CDR3 totals 15 residues. CDR1 and CDR2 from the germline V gene are SGHTA and FQGTGA. The CDR3 DNA follows: TGTGCCAGCAGCTTAGGACTAGCGGTAGACAATGAGCAGTTCTTC. This gives the protein CASSLGLAVDNEQFF.

This clonotype was found a few times. This chain joins TRBV29-1 and TRBJ2-6, with D hard to call. The CDR3 has 15 residues. Trimming pared 0 bases from V and 0 bases from J, leaving 6 bases between. CDR1 SQVTM and CDR2 ANQGSEA come from the germline V gene. The CDR3, as DNA: TGCAGCGTTGAAGATCTTAGCTCTGGGGCCAACGTCCTGACTTTC. Translated, it gives CSVEDLSSGANVLTF.

V usage is TRBV7-2 and J usage is TRBJ2-7; a possible D gene is TRBD2 (7 bases). Between the trimmed V and J ends, which lost 4 bases and 11 bases, there was a span of 15 bases. The germline CDR1 and CDR2 sequences are SGHTA and FQGNSA. The CDR3 has 12 residues. CDR3 bases: TGTGCCAGCAGCTCCGGCGGGGGCGGGGAGTACTTC. Translated: CASSSGGGGEYF.

V gene TRBV6-5 combines with J gene TRBJ2-4, with D unresolved. Near its end, the DNA agrees better with TRBJ2-5, so the J call may be wrong. Germline assignment: CDR1 MNHEY and CDR2 SVGAGI. The CDR3 sequence is 13 residues long. In nucleotides, the CDR3 is TGTGCCAGCAGTAATGCTGCACAAGAGACCCAGTACTTC. This gives the protein CASSNAAQETQYF.

The gene calls are TRBV29-1 and TRBJ2-7; D gene ambiguous. CDR3 size: 11 residues. The V gene's germline CDR1 is SQVTM and CDR2 ANQGSEA. Trimming pared 3 bases from V and 5 bases from J, leaving 8 bases between. CDR3 nucleotide sequence: TGCAGCGTTGATTATTCGGACGAGCAGTACTTC. It specifies CSVDYSDEQYF.

This clonotype was observed a few times. V gene TRBV30 combines with J gene TRBJ2-6, with a possible D match to TRBD2 (5 bases). Germline CDR1 GTSNPN, CDR2 SVGIG (reference sequence). The CDR3 contains 14 residues. Trimming cost V 4 bases and J 1 base, with 8 bases left between them. The CDR3 loop reads CAWTGDSGANVLTF. The DNA of the CDR3 is TGTGCCTGGACCGGGGATTCTGGGGCCAACGTCCTGACTTTC.

V usage is TRBV15 and J usage is TRBJ2-5, with D uncertain. TRBJ2-7 matches the DNA end more closely, so the J call is doubtful. Germline assignment: CDR1 LNHNV and CDR2 YYDKDF (reference sequence). The CDR3 length is 16 residues. CDR3 DNA sequence: TGTGCCACCAGCAGAGATCCGGCCGAGAAAATGGGCGAGCAGTACTTC. The encoded protein is CATSRDPAEKMGEQYF.

The gene calls are TRBV20-1 and TRBJ2-7, with D maybe TRBD2 (5 bases). This CDR3 comprises 16 residues. Germline CDR1 reads DFQATT; CDR2 reads SNEGSKA (reference sequence). V dropped 6 bases and J dropped 3 bases, with 24 bases sitting between them. CDR3 sequence reads: CSAGGPRELEGYEQYF. The CDR3 DNA reads as TGCAGTGCCGGAGGACCAAGGGAACTAGAGGGCTACGAGCAGTACTTC.

The V and J genes are TRBV10-3 and TRBJ2-6; TRBD2 agrees at 10 bases. The CDR3 loop spans 18 amino acids. Germline V gives CDR1 ENHRY, CDR2 SYGVKD. V trimming: 2 bases; J trimming: 1 base; junction bases outside the gene matches: 5. In DNA form, the CDR3 reads TGTGCCATCAGTGAGGGGCTAGCGGGAGTATCTGGGGCCAACGTCCTGACTTTC. It translates to CAISEGLAGVSGANVLTF.

The chain combines TRBV4-1 with TRBJ2-7; tentative D call: TRBD2 (5 bases). Germline assignment: CDR1 MGHRA and CDR2 YSYEKL. This CDR3 has 14 residues. Trimming stripped 1 base from V and 2 bases from J, with 9 bases between. CDR3 nucleotides: TGCGCCAGCAGCCAAGGAGCGGAAACCTACGAGCAGTACTTC. Protein: CASSQGAETYEQYF.

This clonotype was seen a handful of times. The rearrangement links TRBV5-6 to TRBJ2-7; either TRBD1 or TRBD2 may fit D (5 bases each). The CDR3 is 15 amino acids. Germline loops: CDR1 SGHDT, CDR2 YYEEEE. Trimming took off 0 bases at V and 3 bases at J, with 13 bases between the two ends. The CDR3 loop reads CASSLVGDLDYEQYF. As DNA, the CDR3 is TGTGCCAGCAGCTTGGTCGGGGACCTAGACTACGAGCAGTACTTC.

This clonotype was observed a few times. The genes are TRBV29-1 and TRBJ2-1; D possibly uses TRBD1 or TRBD2 (5 bases each). Germline V gene sequence: CDR1 SQVTM, CDR2 ANQGSEA. The CDR3 spans 15 residues. Trimming pared 7 bases from V and 7 bases from J, leaving 23 bases between. CDR3 loop: CSAPARGGFRNEQFF. For the CDR3, the DNA is TGCAGCGCCCCGGCCCGGGGCGGATTCCGGAATGAGCAGTTCTTC.

This chain links TRBV4-1 with TRBJ2-3; the D is unclear. Trimming removed 7 bases from V and 4 bases from J, with 12 bases in between. The germline V gene has CDR1 MGHRA and CDR2 YSYEKL. This CDR3 has 13 amino acids. CDR3 region: CASNSASADTQYF. CDR3 DNA: TGCGCCAGCAACAGCGCCAGCGCAGATACGCAGTATTTT.

This clonotype was detected a few times. The chain carries TRBV7-9 and TRBJ2-1, with TRBD2 matching over 7 bases. The CDR3 totals 15 residues. Per the germline V gene, CDR1 is SEHNR and CDR2 is FQNEAQ (reference sequence). With V trimmed by 2 bases and J by 8 bases, 9 bases remained unmatched. The CDR3 coding sequence is TGTGCCAGCAGCTTACTCGCGGGAGTGAGTTATGAGCAGTTCTTC. As protein: CASSLLAGVSYEQFF.

The chain couples TRBV3-1 to TRBJ2-1; the D is unclear. Germline lookup yields CDR1 LGHDT and CDR2 YNNKEL (reference sequence). The CDR3 has 15 residues. The V and J ends lost 1 base and 7 bases respectively, with 14 bases between them. The CDR3 DNA reads TGTGCCAGCAGCCAAGTTCCAGGAAGGGATAATGAGCAGTTCTTC. This codes for CASSQVPGRDNEQFF.

The V gene is TRBV27, the J gene TRBJ1-2; a possible D gene is TRBD1 (6 bases). The ends were cut back, 4 bases at V and 0 bases at J, with 18 bases in the middle. Germline V CDR1 and CDR2: MNHEY, SMNVEV (reference sequence). This CDR3 is built from 17 residues. CDR3: CASSSVPGTPTNYGYTF. The CDR3 DNA sequence: TGTGCCAGCAGTTCCGTACCCGGGACACCTACTAACTATGGCTACACCTTC.

The V gene is TRBV15, the J gene TRBJ2-7; tentatively, D is TRBD2 (5 bases). The germline CDR1 and CDR2 sequences are LNHNV and YYDKDF (reference sequence). With 0 bases removed from V and 2 bases from J, the gap between germline ends came to 8 bases. CDR3 length: 14 residues. Here the CDR3 reads CATSREAGAYEQYF. The DNA of the CDR3 is TGTGCCACCAGCAGAGAGGCGGGCGCCTACGAGCAGTACTTC.

This sequence joins TRBV27 and TRBJ2-6, with a weak D call TRBD2 (6 bases). CDR3 length: 15 residues. CDR1 and CDR2 from the germline V gene are MNHEY and SMNVEV (reference sequence). V lost 6 bases and J 1 base, leaving 10 bases between the germline ends. CDR3 amino acids: CASRHGGSGANVLTF. The CDR3 coding sequence is TGTGCCAGCAGACATGGGGGGTCTGGGGCCAACGTCCTGACTTTC.

The J gene is TRBJ1-1, the V gene TRBV6-5; D remains ambiguous. CDR1 is MNHEY and CDR2 is SVGAGI in the germline V gene. The V end was cut by 5 bases, the J end by 4 bases, with 11 bases between. The CDR3 runs 13 residues. Here the CDR3 reads CASSPLRRTEAFF. In DNA, the CDR3 is TGTGCCAGCAGTCCACTTCGTCGCACTGAAGCTTTCTTT.

This chain links TRBV7-2 with TRBJ1-2, with a weak D call TRBD1 (6 bases). Deletions cut 6 bases from V and 8 bases from J, with 19 bases between. The CDR3 runs to 14 residues. The germline gives CDR1 SGHTA, CDR2 FQGNSA. CDR3 DNA: TGTGCCAGCAGTAATTACGGGGGCACGGGAGGCTACACCTTC. It is translated as CASSNYGGTGGYTF.